The following is a T cell receptor (beta chain) sequence with its context. What it binds is not known. The repertoire was sequenced with immunoSEQ multiplex PCR; TCRdb's copy has only in-frame clones and lacks some. The table records 90,000 to 120,000 clones, 75% to 95% of them present only once. The data derive from a study of OX40 agonist ivuxolimab in advanced cancers. The wider study: The eligibility criteria allowed prior anti-PD-1, anti-PD-L1 or anti-CTLA-4 therapy, and 30% to 40% had some. Points from the study as a whole: Clonal expansion was seen in CD4+ and CD8+ blood T cells by week 6 at 0.1 to 3.0 mg/kg.

This CDR3 is built from 15 residues. Germline-derived CDR1 and CDR2 are MDHEN and SYDVKM. V was clipped by 6 bases and J by 1 base, with 15 bases between them. The receptor was isolated from an adult with an advanced solid tumor such as melanoma, head and neck, liver or kidney cancer. The chain links TRBV28 to TRBJ1-1; D is uncertain. This specimen was CD4+ or CD8+ T cells sorted from blood, taken in a trial of the OX40 agonist ivuxolimab. CDR3 sequence reads: CASSLPSATNTEAFF. CDR3 DNA sequence: TGTGCCAGCAGCCTACCCTCCGCAACGAACACTGAAGCTTTCTTT.